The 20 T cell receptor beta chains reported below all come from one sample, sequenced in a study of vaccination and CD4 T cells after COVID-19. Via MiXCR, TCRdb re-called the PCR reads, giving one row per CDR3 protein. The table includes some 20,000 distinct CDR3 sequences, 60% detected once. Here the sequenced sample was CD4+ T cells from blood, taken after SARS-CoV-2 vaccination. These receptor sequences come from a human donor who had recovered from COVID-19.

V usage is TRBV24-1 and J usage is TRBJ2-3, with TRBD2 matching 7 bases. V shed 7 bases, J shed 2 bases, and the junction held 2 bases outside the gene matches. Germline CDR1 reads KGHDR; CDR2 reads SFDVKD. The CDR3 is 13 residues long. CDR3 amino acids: CATRRETTDTQYF. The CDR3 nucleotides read TGTGCCACCAGGCGGGAGACCACAGATACGCAGTATTTT.

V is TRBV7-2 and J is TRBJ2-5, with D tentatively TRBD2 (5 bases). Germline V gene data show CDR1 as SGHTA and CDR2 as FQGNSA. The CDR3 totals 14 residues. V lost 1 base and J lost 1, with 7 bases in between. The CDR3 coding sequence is TGTGCCAGCAGCTTAGTCGGGATCCAAGAGACCCAGTACTTC. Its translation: CASSLVGIQETQYF.

In DNA, the CDR3 is TGTGCCAGTAGTATGCGGACAGGAGCGGGGGTCGACAATCAGCCCCAGCATTTT. It encodes CASSMRTGAGVDNQPQHF. The chain employs TRBV19 and TRBJ1-5; 7 nucleotides agree with TRBD1. The CDR3 totals 18 residues. V lost 3 bases and J lost 3; bases outside the gene matches: 14. The V gene's germline CDR1 is LNHDA and CDR2 SQIVND (reference sequence).

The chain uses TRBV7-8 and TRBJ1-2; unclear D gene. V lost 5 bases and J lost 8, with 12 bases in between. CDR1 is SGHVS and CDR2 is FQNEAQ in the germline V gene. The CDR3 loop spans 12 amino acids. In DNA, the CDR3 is TGTGCCAGCAGCCGCTTTGAGGAGGGCTACACCTTC. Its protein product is CASSRFEEGYTF.

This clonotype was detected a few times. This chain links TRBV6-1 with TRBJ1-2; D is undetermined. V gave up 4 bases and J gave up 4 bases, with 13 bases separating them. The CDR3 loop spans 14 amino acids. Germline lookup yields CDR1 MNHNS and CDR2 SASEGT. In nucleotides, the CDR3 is TGTGCCAGCAGTGTCCACGGCAGCTCCTATGGCTACACCTTC. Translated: CASSVHGSSYGYTF.

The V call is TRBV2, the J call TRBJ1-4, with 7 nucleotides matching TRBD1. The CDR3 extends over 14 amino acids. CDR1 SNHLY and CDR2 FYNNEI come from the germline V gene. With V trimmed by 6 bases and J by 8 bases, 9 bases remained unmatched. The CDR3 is CASRGQAPGEKLFF. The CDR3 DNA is TGTGCCAGCAGAGGACAGGCGCCGGGGGAAAAACTGTTTTTT.

The CDR3 DNA follows: TGCAGTGCGACCGGGACTAGCTTCTCAGATACGCAGTATTTT. It is translated as CSATGTSFSDTQYF. The chain has TRBV20-1 and TRBJ2-3; 9 bases match TRBD2. Germline lookup yields CDR1 DFQATT and CDR2 SNEGSKA (reference sequence). V lost 6 bases and J lost 4; bases outside the gene matches: 8. This CDR3 has 14 residues.

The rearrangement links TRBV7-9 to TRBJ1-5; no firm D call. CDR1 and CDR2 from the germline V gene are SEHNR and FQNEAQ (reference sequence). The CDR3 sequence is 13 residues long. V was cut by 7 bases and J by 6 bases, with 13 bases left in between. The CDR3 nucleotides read TGTGCCAGCACCCCGAATAGTGGTCAGCCCCAGCATTTT. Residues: CASTPNSGQPQHF. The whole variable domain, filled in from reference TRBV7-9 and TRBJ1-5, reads DTGVSQNPRHKITKRGQNVTFRCDPISEHNRLYWYRQTLGQGPEFLTYFQNEAQLEKSRLLSDRFSAERPKGSFSTLEIQRTEQGDSAMYLCASTPNSGQPQHFGDGTRLSIL.

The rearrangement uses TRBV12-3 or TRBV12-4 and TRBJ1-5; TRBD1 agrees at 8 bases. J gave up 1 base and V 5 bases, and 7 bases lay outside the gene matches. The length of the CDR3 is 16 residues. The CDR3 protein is CASSPSTGDSNQPQHF. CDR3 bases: TGTGCCAGCAGTCCTTCGACAGGGGACAGCAATCAGCCCCAGCATTTT.

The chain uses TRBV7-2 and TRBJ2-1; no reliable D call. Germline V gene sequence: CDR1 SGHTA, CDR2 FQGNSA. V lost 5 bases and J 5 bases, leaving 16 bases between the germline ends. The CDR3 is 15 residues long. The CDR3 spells CASSPEAPTNNEQFF. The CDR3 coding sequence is TGTGCCAGCAGCCCCGAGGCGCCTACTAACAATGAGCAGTTCTTC.

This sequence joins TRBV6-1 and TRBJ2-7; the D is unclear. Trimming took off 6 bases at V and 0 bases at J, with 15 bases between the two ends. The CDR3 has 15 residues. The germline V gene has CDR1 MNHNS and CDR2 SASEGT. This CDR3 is CASSPDVSSSYEQYF. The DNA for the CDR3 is TGTGCCAGCAGCCCCGACGTATCGAGCTCCTACGAGCAGTACTTC.

CDR3: CASSLRTGGNIQYF. The DNA of the CDR3 is TGTGCCAGCAGTTTACGGACAGGGGGAAACATTCAGTACTTC. J is TRBJ2-4 and V is TRBV12-3 or TRBV12-4; 10 nucleotides align to TRBD1. V dropped 2 bases and J dropped 6; count of bases not matched to a gene: 1. This CDR3 has 14 residues.

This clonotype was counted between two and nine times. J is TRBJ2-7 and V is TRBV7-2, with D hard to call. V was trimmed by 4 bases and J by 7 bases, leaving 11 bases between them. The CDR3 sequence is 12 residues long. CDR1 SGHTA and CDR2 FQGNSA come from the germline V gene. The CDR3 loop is CASSSPYGEQYF. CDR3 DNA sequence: TGTGCCAGCAGCTCACCCTACGGAGAGCAGTACTTC.

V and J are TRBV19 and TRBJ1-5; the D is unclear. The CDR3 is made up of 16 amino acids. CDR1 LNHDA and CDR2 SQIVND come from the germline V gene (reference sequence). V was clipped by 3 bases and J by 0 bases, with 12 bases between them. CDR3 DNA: TGTGCCAGTAGTATCCCCCCGGACGCTAGCAATCAGCCCCAGCATTTT. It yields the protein CASSIPPDASNQPQHF. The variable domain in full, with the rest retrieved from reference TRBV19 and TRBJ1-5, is DGGITQSPKYLFRKEGQNVTLSCEQNLNHDAMYWYRQDPGQGLRLIYYSQIVNDFQKGDIAEGYSVSREKKESFPLTVTSAQKNPTAFYLCASSIPPDASNQPQHFGDGTRLSIL.

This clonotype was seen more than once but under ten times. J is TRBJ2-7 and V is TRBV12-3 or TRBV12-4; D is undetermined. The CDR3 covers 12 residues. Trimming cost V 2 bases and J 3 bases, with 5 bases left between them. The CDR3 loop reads CASSLNGYEQYF. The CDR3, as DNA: TGTGCCAGCAGTTTAAACGGCTACGAGCAGTACTTC.

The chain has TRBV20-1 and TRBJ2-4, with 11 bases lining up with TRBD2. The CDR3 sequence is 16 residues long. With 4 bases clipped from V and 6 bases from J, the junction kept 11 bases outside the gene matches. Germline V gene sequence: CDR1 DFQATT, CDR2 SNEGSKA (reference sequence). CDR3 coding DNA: TGCAGTGCTATTGACACTAGCGGGAGTAGGAGAAACATTCAGTACTTC. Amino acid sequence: CSAIDTSGSRRNIQYF.

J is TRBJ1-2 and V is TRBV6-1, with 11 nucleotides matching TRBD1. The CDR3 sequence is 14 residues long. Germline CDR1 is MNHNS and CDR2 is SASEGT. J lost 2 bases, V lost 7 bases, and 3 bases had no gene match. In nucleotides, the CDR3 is TGTGCCAGCAATCGGGACAGGGGGAACTATGGCTACACCTTC. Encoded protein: CASNRDRGNYGYTF.

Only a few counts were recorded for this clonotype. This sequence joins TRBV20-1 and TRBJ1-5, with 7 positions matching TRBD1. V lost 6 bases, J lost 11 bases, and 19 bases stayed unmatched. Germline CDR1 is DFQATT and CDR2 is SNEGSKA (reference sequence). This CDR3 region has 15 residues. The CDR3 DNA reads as TGCAGTGCGCAAATATCCGGGACAGAGGCAGGGACCCAGCATTTT. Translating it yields CSAQISGTEAGTQHF.

CDR3 DNA: TGTGCCAGCAGCCTAAACAGGGTGGAGACCCAGTACTTC. Its protein is CASSLNRVETQYF. The chain joins TRBV7-7 to TRBJ2-5; a possible D gene is TRBD1 (6 bases). Looked up from germline, CDR1 is SSHAT and CDR2 is FNYEAQ (reference sequence). The CDR3 runs 13 residues. Trimming removed 5 bases from V and 5 bases from J, with 12 bases in between.

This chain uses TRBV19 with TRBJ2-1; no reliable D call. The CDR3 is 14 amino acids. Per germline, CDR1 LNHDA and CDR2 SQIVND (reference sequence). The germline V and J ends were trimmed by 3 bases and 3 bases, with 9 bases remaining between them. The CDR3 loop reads CASSIPPRYNEQFF. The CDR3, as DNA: TGTGCCAGTAGTATCCCCCCCCGCTACAATGAGCAGTTCTTC.